This T cell receptor delta chain stems from a study of gamma-delta chains in newborns, infants, children. Study details: Microbial exposure reportedly drives polyclonal innate γδ T cell expansion after birth.

This clone has a handful of counts. Trimming took off 0 bases at V and 1 base at J, with 14 bases between the two ends. In germline, CDR1 is GEAIGNYY, CDR2 EKD. The CDR3 consists of 16 residues. TCRdb re-called the reads through CATT. The sample records some 6,500 delta-chain clones, 10% to 12% being singletons. Sequenced input: blood. The TCR was taken from a child who was a newborn, infant or young child, either healthy, febrile or measles-vaccinated (not recorded which). The chain couples TRDV2 to TRDJ1; D might be TRDD3 (6 bases). CDR3 bases: TGTGCCTGTGACACCGTTTGGGGGCCCTTCACCGATAAACTCATCTTT. Protein: CACDTVWGPFTDKLIF.